The entry below describes one TCR beta chain. Sequencing was performed with immunoSEQ multiplex PCR; in TCRdb, only in-frame clones are kept and a portion is missing. In the table there are 70,000 or so clones, about nine tenths of which are singletons. V lost 4 bases, J lost 0 bases, and 6 bases stayed unmatched. The length of the CDR3 is 17 residues. Germline-derived CDR1 and CDR2 are MGHRA and YSYEKL. The data were obtained in a study of T cell changes during pregnancy in multiple sclerosis. The receptor was derived from a female donor in good health, enrolled as a control in a pregnancy study. Sequencing used peripheral blood, obtained in the third trimester of pregnancy. The chain recombines TRBV4-1 with TRBJ2-1; 10 bases match TRBD2. The CDR3 DNA reads as TGCGCCAGCAGCCGGGGGGCTAGCGGGAGCTCCTACAATGAGCAGTTCTTC. Translated: CASSRGASGSSYNEQFF.